This is a list of T cell receptor beta chains from one sample in a study of blood T cell repertoires in COVID-19. TCRdb's table, derived via immunoSEQ multiplex PCR, lists solely in-frame clones and lacks some. The sample shows 250,000 or so clones, 85% of them seen only once. Sequencing input: peripheral blood. The receptors were gathered from a woman aged 55-70 years with active or convalescent COVID-19. The conserved cysteine and the conserved F or W are not part of the CDR3 here.

>TRBV6-5
ASRNTGGNYGYT
>TRBV7-9
ASSLIGTGFLNTEAF
>TRBV6-5
ASSYSRDRYEQY
>TRBV7-6
ASSLRGGTSGNEQF
>TRBV11-1
ASSVDLPSGGDTQY
>TRBV18
ASSPPTETAWDEQF
>TRBV7-9
ASSRRGGALPKARTEAF
>TRBV3-1/TRBV3-2
ASSPWGGGATDTQY
>TRBV3-1/TRBV3-2
ASSLGTAGGAKNIQY
>TRBV7-2
ASSGGSSYNEQF
>TRBV7-8
ASSLGELPGNTIY
>TRBV24-1
ATSDPGQGHYGYT